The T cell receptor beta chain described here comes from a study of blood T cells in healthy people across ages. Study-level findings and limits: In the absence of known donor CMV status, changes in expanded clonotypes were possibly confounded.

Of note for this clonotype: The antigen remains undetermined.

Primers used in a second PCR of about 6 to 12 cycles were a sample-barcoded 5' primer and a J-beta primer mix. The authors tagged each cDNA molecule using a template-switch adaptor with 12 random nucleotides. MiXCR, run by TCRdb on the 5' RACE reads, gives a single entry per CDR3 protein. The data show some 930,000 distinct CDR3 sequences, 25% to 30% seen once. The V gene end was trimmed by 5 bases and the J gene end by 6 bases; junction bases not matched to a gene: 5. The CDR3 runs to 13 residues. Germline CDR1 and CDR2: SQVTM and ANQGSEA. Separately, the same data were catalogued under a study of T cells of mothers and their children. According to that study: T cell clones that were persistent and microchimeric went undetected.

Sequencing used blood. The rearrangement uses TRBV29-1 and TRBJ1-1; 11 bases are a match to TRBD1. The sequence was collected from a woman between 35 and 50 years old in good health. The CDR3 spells CSVLGQGESEAFF. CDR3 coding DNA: TGCAGCGTTTTGGGACAGGGGGAATCTGAAGCTTTCTTT.